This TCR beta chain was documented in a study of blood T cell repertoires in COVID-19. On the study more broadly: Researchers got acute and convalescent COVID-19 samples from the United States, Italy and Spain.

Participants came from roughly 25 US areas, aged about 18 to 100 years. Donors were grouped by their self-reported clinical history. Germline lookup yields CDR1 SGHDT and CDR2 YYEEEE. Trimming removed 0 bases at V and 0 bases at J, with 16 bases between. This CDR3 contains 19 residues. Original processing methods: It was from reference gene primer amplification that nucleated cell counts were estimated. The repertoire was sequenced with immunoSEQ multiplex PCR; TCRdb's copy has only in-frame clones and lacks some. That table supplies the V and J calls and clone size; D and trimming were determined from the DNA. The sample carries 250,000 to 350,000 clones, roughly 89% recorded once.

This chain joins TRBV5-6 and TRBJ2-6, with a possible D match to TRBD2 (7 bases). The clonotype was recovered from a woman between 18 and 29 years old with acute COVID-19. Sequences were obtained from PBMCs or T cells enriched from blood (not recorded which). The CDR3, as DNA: TGTGCCAGCAGCTTGGCCGCGGGGGCCCCGTTCTCTGGGGCCAACGTCCTGACTTTC. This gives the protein CASSLAAGAPFSGANVLTF. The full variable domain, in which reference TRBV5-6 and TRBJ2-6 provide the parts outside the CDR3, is DAGVTQSPTHLIKTRGQQVTLRCSPKSGHDTVSWYQQALGQGPQFIFQYYEEEERQRGNFPDRFSGHQFPNYSSELNVNALLLGDSALYLCASSLAAGAPFSGANVLTFGAGSRLTVL.